This TCR beta chain was captured in a study of CD8 T cells in ankylosing spondylitis. Findings and limits, study-wide: Characteristic, it appeared, of ankylosing spondylitis blood was a TCR beta motif of eight highly homologous variants. Some of these motif variants have turned up before, in reports on reactive arthritis synovial fluid and blood. Disease-associated clones were reportedly significantly overrepresented in matched ankylosing spondylitis synovial fluid.

The TCR beta libraries were generated through quantitative 5'-RACE incorporating molecular barcodes. Using its own MiXCR run on the 5' RACE reads, TCRdb lists one record per CDR3 protein. The table shows approximately 550,000 distinct CDR3 sequences, with more than 9.5% occurring only once. Losses at the gene ends were 5 bases for V and 8 bases for J; bases not matched to a gene: 10. This CDR3 is 14 amino acids long. This clonotype occurred many times. The target antigen is unknown. The clonotype originates from a male donor with ankylosing spondylitis. The chain recombines TRBV12-3 or TRBV12-4 with TRBJ2-3; TRBD2 matches at 7 bases. Input material: blood, either unsorted or a sorted T cell fraction (not recorded which). The CDR3: CASSLGGPSGTQYF. Written as DNA, the CDR3 is TGTGCCAGCAGTCTGGGAGGGCCCTCGGGTACGCAGTATTTT.